The rows below give T cell receptor beta chains drawn from one sample of a study of blood T cell repertoires in COVID-19. Repertoires were generated with immunoSEQ multiplex PCR, while TCRdb's copy carries only in-frame clones and drops some. The sample contains approximately 130,000 clones, approximately 68% of which appear only once. The specimen was peripheral blood. These TCRs come from a woman between 65 and 79 years old with acute or convalescent COVID-19. Each CDR3 is given with its conserved first and last residue. The D gene is left open where the match is weak. Expanded clones get a size class; other rows say once, few or many, or leave the size out.

len	d_gene	abundance	v_gene	j_gene	CDR3nt	CDR3aa
19	TRBD1	-	TRBV5-3	TRBJ2-3	TGTGCCAGAAGCTTGGACAGGGGGAGCCCCGGACCCATCACAGATACGCAGTATTTT	CARSLDRGSPGPITDTQYF
17	-	-	TRBV30	TRBJ1-3	TGTGCCTGGAGTGTATCTAAACAGACAGACTCTGGAAACACCATATATTTT	CAWSVSKQTDSGNTIYF
15	TRBD2	-	TRBV10-2	TRBJ2-1	TGCGCCAGCAGTGAGGGACTAGCGGGAGTCAATGAGCAGTTCTTC	CASSEGLAGVNEQFF
13	-	-	TRBV7-9	TRBJ1-4	TGTGCCAGCAGCTTGGGCTTCGGTGAAAAACTGTTTTTT	CASSLGFGEKLFF
16	TRBD2	few	TRBV20-1	TRBJ2-7	TGCAGTGCTAGTCTGGCACTAGCGGGCTCCCCCTACGAGCAGTACTTC	CSASLALAGSPYEQYF
13	-	-	TRBV30	TRBJ2-1	TGTGCCTGGAGTGTAGACAGGTACAATGAGCAGTTCTTC	CAWSVDRYNEQFF
16	TRBD1	-	TRBV5-1	TRBJ2-7	TGCGCCAGCAGCTCGCCACAGGGGGCGGCCTCCTACGAGCAGTACTTC	CASSSPQGAASYEQYF
12	-	-	TRBV28	TRBJ1-6	TGTGCCAGCAGTCCCCCGTCCTCACCCCTCCACTTT	CASSPPSSPLHF
17	TRBD2	-	TRBV5-1	TRBJ2-1	TGCGCCAGCAGTTACCCCATAGCGGGAGGCCCCTACAATGAGCAGTTCTTC	CASSYPIAGGPYNEQFF
16	TRBD1	-	TRBV28	TRBJ1-5	TGTGCCAGCAGTTCCCCCAGGGGGCGGGTAGATCAGCCCCAGCATTTT	CASSSPRGRVDQPQHF
15	-	-	TRBV7-9	TRBJ1-4	TGTGCCAGCAGCTCGGGAGCGGGAGCTAATGAAAAACTGTTTTTT	CASSSGAGANEKLFF
13	-	-	TRBV7-3	TRBJ2-2	TGTGCCAGCAGCCGCGACAGTCCCGGGGAGCTGTTTTTT	CASSRDSPGELFF
14	-	few	TRBV6-5	TRBJ1-5	TGTGCCAGCAGTTACAGGGGTAGCAATCAGCCCCAGCATTTT	CASSYRGSNQPQHF
13	-	-	TRBV19	TRBJ1-5	TGTGCCAGTAGTAGACAGATCAATCAGCCCCAGCATTTT	CASSRQINQPQHF
15	TRBD1	-	TRBV5-1	TRBJ2-1	TGCGCCAGCACCTACCAGACAGGGGGACTCAATGAGCAGTTCTTC	CASTYQTGGLNEQFF
14	TRBD2	once	TRBV2	TRBJ2-7	TGTGCCAGCAGGACTAGCGGGAGAAACTACGAGCAGTACTTC	CASRTSGRNYEQYF
14	TRBD2	-	TRBV6-5	TRBJ2-1	TGTGCCAGCAGTTACACTAGCGGTTACAATGAGCAGTTCTTC	CASSYTSGYNEQFF
11	-	once	TRBV20-1	TRBJ2-1	TGCAGTGCTAAACCAGGGTATGAGCAGTTCTTC	CSAKPGYEQFF
14	-	-	TRBV7-2	TRBJ2-3	TGTGCCAGCAGCACGGACACTAGCACAGATACGCAGTATTTT	CASSTDTSTDTQYF
12	-	-	TRBV29-1	TRBJ1-4	TGCAGCGCAACCGGGGAGGGAAACTATCTGTTTTTT	CSATGEGNYLFF
14	-	-	TRBV24-1	TRBJ2-3	TGTGCCACCAGTGACCGTGGACAAACAGATACGCAGTATTTT	CATSDRGQTDTQYF
13	-	few	TRBV19	TRBJ1-1	TGTGCCAGTAGTATTCCGGGGATCACTGAAGCTTTCTTT	CASSIPGITEAFF
17	TRBD1	-	TRBV24-1	TRBJ2-2	TGTGCCACCAGCAAGCGGACAGGAGGTTTTAGCACCGGGGAGCTGTTTTTT	CATSKRTGGFSTGELFF
15	TRBD1	once	TRBV7-2	TRBJ1-4	TGTGCCAGCAGCTCAGGGGACAGTACTAATGAAAAACTGTTTTTT	CASSSGDSTNEKLFF
15	TRBD2	-	TRBV19	TRBJ2-1	TGTGCCAGTAGTCTCGGGACTAGCGGGTACAATGAGCAGTTCTTC	CASSLGTSGYNEQFF
14	TRBD1	-	TRBV5-1	TRBJ2-5	TGCGCCAGCAGCGGGGGACAGGGCCAAGAGACCCAGTACTTC	CASSGGQGQETQYF
15	TRBD2	-	TRBV5-1	TRBJ2-5	TGCGCCAGCAGCTTGGGGACTAGCGTTGAAGAGACCCAGTACTTC	CASSLGTSVEETQYF
14	-	-	TRBV3-1/TRBV3-2	TRBJ2-1	TGTGCCAGCAGCCGGGGGGGGCTTGAGGATGAGCAGTTCTTC	CASSRGGLEDEQFF
16	TRBD1	-	TRBV14	TRBJ1-2	TGTGCCAGCAGCCAAACGGACACAGGGGTGGGGTATGGCTACACCTTC	CASSQTDTGVGYGYTF
15	-	-	TRBV28	TRBJ1-5	TGTGCCAGCAGGTGGGGCGGAGGAGGGGAACAGCCCCAGCATTTT	CASRWGGGGEQPQHF
12	-	-	TRBV7-2	TRBJ1-2	TGTGCCAGCAGCCTCCTGCGGGCCGGCTACACCTTC	CASSLLRAGYTF
15	TRBD1	once	TRBV9	TRBJ1-1	TGTGCCAGCAGCACGCGACAGGGCGGGAACACTGAAGCTTTCTTT	CASSTRQGGNTEAFF
12	-	-	TRBV7-9	TRBJ1-2	TGTGCCAGCAGTGCCAGGGTGTATGGCTACACCTTC	CASSARVYGYTF
14	TRBD2	many	TRBV19	TRBJ2-7	TGTGCCAGTAGTACGGGACTAGCGGAAGGCGAGCAGTACTTC	CASSTGLAEGEQYF
14	-	-	TRBV28	TRBJ1-5	TGTGCCAGCATCCGCGGAAATAGCAATCAGCCCCAGCATTTT	CASIRGNSNQPQHF
16	TRBD1	-	TRBV7-2	TRBJ2-5	TGTGCCAGCAGCTTAGCACCGGGACAGGGAGGCGAGACCCAGTACTTC	CASSLAPGQGGETQYF